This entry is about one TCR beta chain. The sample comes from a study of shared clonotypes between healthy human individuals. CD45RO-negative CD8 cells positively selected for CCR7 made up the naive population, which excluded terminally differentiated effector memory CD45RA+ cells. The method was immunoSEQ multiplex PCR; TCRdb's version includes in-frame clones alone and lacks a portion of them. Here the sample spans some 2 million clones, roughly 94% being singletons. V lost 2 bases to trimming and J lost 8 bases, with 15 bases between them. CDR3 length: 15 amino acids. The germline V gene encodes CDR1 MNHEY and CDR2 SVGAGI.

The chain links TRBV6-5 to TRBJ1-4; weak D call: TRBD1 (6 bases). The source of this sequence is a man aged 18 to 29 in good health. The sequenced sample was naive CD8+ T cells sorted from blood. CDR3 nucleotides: TGTGCCAGCAGTTACAAGACAGGAAGGGGGGAAAAACTGTTTTTT. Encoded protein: CASSYKTGRGEKLFF.